The sequence of this T cell receptor (beta chain) was determined in a study of blood T cell repertoires in COVID-19. Study background: Donors in the United States, Italy and Spain gave samples during acute or convalescent COVID-19. PBMCs, B-cell-depleted T cells, or T cells were the source of the cDNA or gDNA that made up the material.

Libraries were prepared by immunoSEQ multiplex PCR; TCRdb keeps only in-frame clonotypes and omits some of them. The profile covers approximately 190,000 clones, with 84% appearing a single time and 3.2% taken by the ten largest. This CDR3 comprises 14 residues. Trimming shortened V by 5 bases and J by 0 bases, and 10 bases separated the two germline ends. In germline, CDR1 is SQVTM, CDR2 ANQGSEA. The chain has TRBV29-1 and TRBJ2-2; TRBD1 might be the D (5 bases). The receptor was derived from a woman in her twenties or thirties who had been exposed to COVID-19. The sequencing input was PBMCs or T cells enriched from blood (not recorded which). The CDR3 here is CSVSRETNTGELFF. CDR3 sequence (DNA): TGCAGCGTTTCCAGGGAAACGAACACCGGGGAGCTGTTTTTT.